This T cell receptor (beta chain) was captured in a study of T cell changes during pregnancy in multiple sclerosis. Measured with immunoSEQ multiplex PCR; TCRdb has only the in-frame clones, and not every one. The data hold 95,000 to 100,000 clones, with 92% observed a single time. V lost 3 bases to trimming and J lost 0 bases, with 11 bases between them. In germline, CDR1 is MNHNS, CDR2 SASEGT. The CDR3 sequence is 16 residues long. The rearrangement joins TRBV6-1 to TRBJ2-2; TRBD1 might be the D (5 bases). This material consisted of peripheral blood, taken after pregnancy. This clonotype originated in a female donor in good health, enrolled as a control in a pregnancy study. In DNA, the CDR3 is TGTGCCAGCAGTGACAGGGCCCCCGCGAACACCGGGGAGCTGTTTTTT. Translating it yields CASSDRAPANTGELFF.